These 2 T cell receptor beta chains were all obtained from the same sample, sequenced in a study of radiotherapy plus CTLA-4 blockade in lung cancer. Method: immunoSEQ multiplex PCR; TCRdb's copy keeps in-frame clones and lacks some. Among tens of thousands of clones listed, 78% were seen once. Sequences were derived from peripheral blood, sampled from a patient treated with radiotherapy plus ipilimumab. All receptors come from a human donor with non-small cell lung cancer who had a partial response to radiotherapy plus ipilimumab. Some clones in this sample may be carry-over from other donors' samples.

The J gene is TRBJ2-1, the V gene TRBV7-6; 11 nucleotides match TRBD2. CDR1 SGHVS and CDR2 FNYEAQ come from the germline V gene. The CDR3 sequence is 16 residues long. J lost 3 bases, V lost 4 bases, and 5 bases had no gene match. The CDR3 region has the DNA TGTGCCAGCAGCTCTGTGACTAGCGGGGACTACAATGAGCAGTTCTTC. Its translation is CASSSVTSGDYNEQFF.

The chain employs TRBV5-5 and TRBJ1-1; possible D gene TRBD1, 5 bases. V was trimmed by 3 bases and J by 6 bases, leaving 15 bases between them. Germline values: CDR1 SGHKS, CDR2 YYEKEE (reference sequence). This CDR3 region has 14 residues. The CDR3 region has the DNA TGTGCCAGCAGCTCGTCTGGGGGGTTAGCTGAAGCTTTCTTT. This gives the protein CASSSSGGLAEAFF.